The 3 T cell receptor beta chains in this list originate from one sample, sequenced in a study of Graves' ophthalmopathy and Graves' hyperthyroidism. RNA transcripts served as template for amplifying TCR beta CDR3 sequences. The first round was an RT-PCR with HTBI primers, and the second round was a multiplex PCR. TCRdb analysed the multiplex PCR reads with MiXCR anew, one entry per CDR3 protein. The table shows about 1.2 million distinct CDR3 sequences, with 35% to 40% occurring only once. The sample was peripheral blood or thyroid tissue (not recorded which). The receptors stem from an adult man with Graves' hyperthyroidism.

This chain uses TRBV20-1 with TRBJ2-7; 10 nucleotides align to TRBD1. This CDR3 has 16 amino acids. Per germline, CDR1 DFQATT and CDR2 SNEGSKA (reference sequence). V gave up 0 bases and J gave up 2 bases; unmatched junction bases: 7. In nucleotides, the CDR3 is TGCAGTGCTAGAGATTCCGGGACAGGGGTCCCCTACGAGCAGTACTTC. Translating gives CSARDSGTGVPYEQYF.

At least ten counts were recorded for this clonotype. The chain is built from TRBV4-1 and TRBJ1-6; weak D call: TRBD1 (6 bases). The CDR3 contains 16 residues. The V gene lost 1 base and the J gene lost 7 bases, with 14 bases spanning the gap. CDR1 MGHRA and CDR2 YSYEKL come from the germline V gene. The CDR3 protein is CASSQGRGNWNSPLHF. CDR3 nucleotides: TGCGCCAGCAGCCAAGGTAGGGGGAATTGGAATTCACCCCTCCACTTT.

The chain couples TRBV20-1 to TRBJ2-5, with D perhaps assigned TRBD1 or TRBD2 (5 bases each). The CDR3 totals 12 residues. Between the trimmed V and J ends, which lost 6 bases and 1 base, there was a span of 9 bases. Germline V gene sequence: CDR1 DFQATT, CDR2 SNEGSKA (reference sequence). CDR3 DNA: TGCAGTGCCGCCGGGGCCCAAGAGACCCAGTACTTC. Amino acids: CSAAGAQETQYF.